The entry below gives a single T cell receptor beta chain sequence along with its context. Antigen: not known. The data originate from a study of blood T cells in healthy people across ages. Study as a whole: In model experiments, template switching was able to capture about one barcoded beta molecule for every two T cells that were present.

J lost 7 bases, V lost 6 bases, and 8 bases had no gene match. Germline V gene sequence: CDR1 DFQATT, CDR2 SNEGSKA (reference sequence). This CDR3 has 13 residues. Study-level findings and limits: Not knowing donor CMV status may have confounded expanded clonotype changes.

PCR was performed a second time for about 6 to 11 cycles using a sample-barcoded 5' primer and a J-beta primer mix. From the 5' RACE reads, TCRdb called clonotypes with MiXCR, one entry per CDR3 protein. The sample lists about 970,000 distinct CDR3 sequences; about 53% were seen once. The sample was blood. The chain links TRBV20-1 to TRBJ2-1, with 8 bases that match TRBD2. The clonotype originates from a woman in her fifties or sixties in good health. The CDR3 coding sequence is TGCAGTGCACCCGGACTAGCTAGAAATGAGCAGTTCTTC. The encoded protein is CSAPGLARNEQFF.